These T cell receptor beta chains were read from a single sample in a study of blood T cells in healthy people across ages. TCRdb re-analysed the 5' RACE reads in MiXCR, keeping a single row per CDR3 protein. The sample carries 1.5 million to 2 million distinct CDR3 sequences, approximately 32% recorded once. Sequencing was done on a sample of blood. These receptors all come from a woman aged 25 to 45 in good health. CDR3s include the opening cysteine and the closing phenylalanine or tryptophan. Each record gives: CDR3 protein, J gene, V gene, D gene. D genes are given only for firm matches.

CDR3aa: CAITSTGGSTEAFF
j_gene: TRBJ1-1
v_gene: TRBV10-3
d_gene: TRBD1

CDR3aa: CASAGLGNTIYF
j_gene: TRBJ1-3
v_gene: TRBV4-2
d_gene: -

CDR3aa: CASSLRGPRGRLYEQYF
j_gene: TRBJ2-7
v_gene: TRBV19
d_gene: -

CDR3aa: CASSRGSGTVYQETQYF
j_gene: TRBJ2-5
v_gene: TRBV6-1
d_gene: TRBD1

CDR3aa: CSAPLRGSPGEQYF
j_gene: TRBJ2-7
v_gene: TRBV20-1
d_gene: -

CDR3aa: CASRGGTESYNEQYF
j_gene: -
v_gene: TRBV2
d_gene: -

CDR3aa: CASSLDRGSDEQYF
j_gene: -
v_gene: TRBV7-6
d_gene: -

CDR3aa: CASSLSGGETGYTF
j_gene: TRBJ1-2
v_gene: TRBV7-3
d_gene: -

CDR3aa: CASSVKNRGKYGYTF
j_gene: TRBJ1-2
v_gene: TRBV25-1
d_gene: TRBD1

CDR3aa: CASSVRVQYF
j_gene: TRBJ2-5
v_gene: TRBV9
d_gene: -

CDR3aa: CASSHGTGRDEQYF
j_gene: -
v_gene: TRBV4-1
d_gene: TRBD1

CDR3aa: CASSLTSGKFHEQFF
j_gene: TRBJ2-1
v_gene: TRBV7-9
d_gene: TRBD2

CDR3aa: CSATAGVLNSYKNYGYTF
j_gene: TRBJ1-2
v_gene: TRBV20-1
d_gene: -

CDR3aa: CAWSALGQDYGYTF
j_gene: TRBJ1-2
v_gene: TRBV30
d_gene: TRBD1

CDR3aa: CSVGRGENIQYF
j_gene: TRBJ2-4
v_gene: TRBV29-1
d_gene: TRBD2

CDR3aa: CAGSDGTANEKLFF
j_gene: TRBJ1-4
v_gene: TRBV9
d_gene: -